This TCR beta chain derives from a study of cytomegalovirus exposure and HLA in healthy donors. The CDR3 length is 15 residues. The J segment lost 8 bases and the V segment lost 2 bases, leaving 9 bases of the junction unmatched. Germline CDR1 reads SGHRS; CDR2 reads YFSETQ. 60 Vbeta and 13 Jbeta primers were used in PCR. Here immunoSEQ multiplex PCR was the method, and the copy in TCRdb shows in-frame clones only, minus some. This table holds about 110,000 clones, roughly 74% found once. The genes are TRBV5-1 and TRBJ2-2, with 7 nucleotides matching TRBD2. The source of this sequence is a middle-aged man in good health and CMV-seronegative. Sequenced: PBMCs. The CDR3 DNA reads TGCGCCAGCAGCTTTTTTGCGGGGGTAGCGGGGGAGCTGTTTTTT. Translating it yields CASSFFAGVAGELFF.